This TCR beta chain was captured in a study of identical twins. Study findings and constraints: The models gave estimates that fell short of the out-of-frame TCR alpha sharing seen in monozygotic twins. The study drew conclusions from cross-sectional statistical analysis, not from following the same donors. Invariant MAIT and iNKT cells are populations that could partly confound zero-insertion analyses.

Each donor was a healthy Caucasian. This clonotype showed up just a few times. What it recognizes is unknown. CDR1 is SGHRS and CDR2 is YFSETQ in the germline V gene. The ends lost 4 bases at V and 5 bases at J; junction bases unmatched: 13. This CDR3 has 16 amino acids. In TCRdb, the 5' RACE reads were re-called with MiXCR into one record per CDR3 protein. The sample records fewer than 250,000 distinct CDR3 sequences, less than 8% being singletons. In addition, the sample was reused for a study of yellow fever vaccine responses in identical twins.

This clonotype was sampled from a woman between 18 and 29 years old in good health. This chain uses TRBV5-1 with TRBJ2-5, with TRBD1 identical over 8 bases. The specimen sequenced was memory (CD45RO+) T cells sorted from blood. The CDR3 here is CASSTQPAGGLETQYF. CDR3 sequence (DNA): TGCGCCAGCAGCACCCAGCCAGCAGGGGGCCTTGAGACCCAGTACTTC.